The 27 T cell receptor beta chains below were found in one sample sequenced in a study of Ad26.COV2.S vaccination and SARS-CoV-2 variants. The method was immunoSEQ multiplex PCR; TCRdb's version includes in-frame clones alone and lacks a portion of them. The profile shows 450,000 to 550,000 clones, about 88% of them singletons. As for treatment: roughly 20 received Ad26.COV2.S at low or high dose, single or two shots; about 5 received placebo; per-sample allocation not given. The investigators took samples on day 63 after the first vaccine or placebo injection. The source material was peripheral blood, sampled in a trial of Ad26.COV2.S vaccine versus placebo. The receptors were sampled from a person between 18 and 65 years old who received the Ad26.COV2.S COVID-19 vaccine or a placebo.

CDR3 region: CAWSEVSYTGELFF. As DNA, the CDR3 is TGTGCCTGGAGTGAAGTGAGTTACACCGGGGAGCTGTTTTTT. The chain has TRBV30 and TRBJ2-2; no firm D call. CDR1 and CDR2 (germline): GTSNPN, SVGIG (reference sequence). This CDR3 comprises 14 residues. Trimming left V 1 base short and J 3 bases short, with 9 bases between.

The genes are TRBV7-3 and TRBJ2-2; D is possibly TRBD1 (6 bases). Trimming removed 3 bases at V and 2 bases at J, with 13 bases between. This CDR3 comprises 16 residues. Germline V gives CDR1 SGHTA, CDR2 FQGTGA. The CDR3 DNA sequence: TGTGCCAGCAGCTTCAGCCCGGGACAAAACACCGGGGAGCTGTTTTTT. Protein product: CASSFSPGQNTGELFF.

V usage is TRBV30 and J usage is TRBJ2-3, with a weak D call TRBD2 (6 bases). Trimming stripped 4 bases from V and 0 bases from J, with 17 bases between. Germline V CDR1 and CDR2: GTSNPN, SVGIG (reference sequence). The CDR3 contains 16 residues. This CDR3 is CAWNLGLPISTDTQYF. The CDR3 nucleotides read TGTGCCTGGAACCTAGGACTACCAATTAGCACAGATACGCAGTATTTT.

The chain joins TRBV7-9 to TRBJ2-7; TRBD1 aligns across 11 bases. Germline V gene sequence: CDR1 SEHNR, CDR2 FQNEAQ (reference sequence). With 5 bases clipped from V and 9 bases from J, the junction kept 3 bases outside the gene matches. This CDR3 comprises 12 residues. CDR3 amino acids: CASSRTGGPQYV. The CDR3 coding sequence is TGTGCCAGCAGCAGGACAGGGGGCCCGCAGTACGTC.

V gene TRBV6-2 or TRBV6-3 combines with J gene TRBJ1-3, with 9 bases aligning to TRBD1. V lost 4 bases to trimming and J lost 10 bases; unmatched junction nucleotides: 5. The length of the CDR3 is 13 residues. Germline CDR1 reads MNHEY; CDR2 reads SVGEGT. The CDR3 sequence is CASSFPGTGTIYF. The CDR3 DNA reads as TGTGCCAGCAGTTTCCCCGGGACAGGGACCATATATTTT.

This chain joins TRBV5-4 and TRBJ2-7; 10 bases agree with TRBD1. The CDR3 totals 14 residues. The V segment lost 4 bases and the J segment 3 bases; nucleotides outside the gene matches: 4. Germline V gene lookup returns CDR1 SGHNT and CDR2 YYREEE (reference sequence). CDR3 bases: TGTGCCAGCAGCAGGGGACAGGGGATCTACGAGCAGTACTTC. It is translated as CASSRGQGIYEQYF.

The chain is built from TRBV14 and TRBJ2-1, with D maybe TRBD2 (5 bases). Between the trimmed V and J ends, which lost 0 bases and 4 bases, there was a span of 10 bases. This CDR3 contains 15 residues. In germline, CDR1 is SGHDN, CDR2 FVKESK. CDR3 loop: CASSQDARLYNEQFF. The CDR3 DNA reads TGTGCCAGCAGCCAAGACGCAAGACTATACAATGAGCAGTTCTTC.

This clone was seen a single time. V is TRBV9 and J is TRBJ1-1; possible D gene TRBD1, 5 bases. Germline CDR1 and CDR2: SGDLS and YYNGEE. The V gene lost 7 bases and the J gene lost 4 bases, with 20 bases spanning the gap. This CDR3 is built from 15 residues. The CDR3 bases are TGTGCCAGCGAGCCCCCGGGGCCTTGGCCCACTGAAGCTTTCTTT. It is translated as CASEPPGPWPTEAFF.

This clone was recorded only once. The chain couples TRBV2 to TRBJ1-5; 8 positions agree with TRBD1. With V trimmed by 5 bases and J by 5 bases, 8 bases remained unmatched. The length of the CDR3 is 15 residues. The germline gives CDR1 SNHLY, CDR2 FYNNEI. CDR3 protein: CASSPDRGGHQPQHF. The CDR3 nucleotides read TGTGCCAGCAGTCCAGACAGGGGAGGTCATCAGCCCCAGCATTTT.

This chain links TRBV7-8 with TRBJ2-7, with 7 bases matching TRBD1. The CDR3 runs 16 residues. Germline CDR1 is SGHVS and CDR2 is FQNEAQ. V lost 6 bases to trimming and J lost 0 bases; unmatched junction nucleotides: 11. CDR3 region: CASSFSDRVISYEQYF. The CDR3 DNA sequence: TGTGCCAGCAGTTTTTCTGACAGGGTGATCTCCTACGAGCAGTACTTC.

The chain joins TRBV5-4 to TRBJ1-2, with a tentative D call TRBD1 (6 bases). Germline CDR1 and CDR2: SGHNT and YYREEE (reference sequence). This CDR3 has 14 residues. V shed 1 base and J shed 9 bases, with 16 bases lying between them. The CDR3 DNA reads TGTGCCAGCAGCTTGAAAATCAGGGGAGGATGCTACACCTTC. It codes for CASSLKIRGGCYTF.

This chain joins TRBV12-5 and TRBJ2-3, with D tentatively TRBD2 (6 bases). Germline V gene lookup returns CDR1 LGHNT and CDR2 FRNRAP. V was pared by 6 bases and J by 5 bases, with 18 bases between. The CDR3 runs 15 residues. The CDR3 spells CASGLGRGAVDTQYF. Written as DNA, the CDR3 is TGTGCTAGTGGCCTCGGTCGCGGGGCCGTAGATACGCAGTATTTT.

This clone was observed a single time. This chain connects TRBV3-1 (or the pseudogene TRBV3-2) to TRBJ2-7; D is ambiguous. The CDR3 has 15 residues. Germline values: CDR1 LGHDT, CDR2 YNNKEL (reference sequence). Trimming removed 1 base from V and 4 bases from J, with 14 bases in between. As DNA, the CDR3 is TGTGCCAGCAGCCAAGGGTTCGACTCAGGATACGAGCAGTACTTC. Residues: CASSQGFDSGYEQYF.

The V call is TRBV19, the J call TRBJ2-3, with 10 positions matching TRBD2. The germline gives CDR1 LNHDA, CDR2 SQIVND (reference sequence). This CDR3 is 18 amino acids long. V lost 4 bases to trimming and J lost 0 bases; unmatched junction nucleotides: 10. The CDR3, as DNA: TGTGCCAGTAGTACTAACGGACGACTAGCGGGTAGCACAGATACGCAGTATTTT. Its translation: CASSTNGRLAGSTDTQYF.

The chain combines TRBV27 with TRBJ1-1, with a weak D call TRBD1 (5 bases). Germline CDR1 MNHEY, CDR2 SMNVEV (reference sequence). This CDR3 spans 14 amino acids. Trimming removed 2 bases from V and 4 bases from J, with 11 bases in between. CDR3: CASSLPGVGTEAFF. The CDR3 DNA reads TGTGCCAGCAGTTTACCGGGGGTGGGCACTGAAGCTTTCTTT.

The chain has TRBV19 and TRBJ1-1, with unresolved D. The CDR3 loop spans 14 amino acids. Trimming pared 1 base from V and 4 bases from J, leaving 10 bases between. Germline values: CDR1 LNHDA, CDR2 SQIVND (reference sequence). In DNA form, the CDR3 reads TGTGCCAGTAGTATAGGGGAGGGAAGCACTGAAGCTTTCTTT. The encoded protein is CASSIGEGSTEAFF.

The count of this clone is one. This sequence joins TRBV7-2 and TRBJ1-5; 10 bases align to TRBD1. The CDR3 is 14 residues long. V shed 4 bases and J 9 bases; nucleotides not matched to a gene: 6. Germline CDR1 is SGHTA and CDR2 is FQGNSA. The CDR3 DNA follows: TGTGCCAGCAGCTCAAGCCGGGACAGGGGGCCCCAGCATTTT. As protein: CASSSSRDRGPQHF.

J is TRBJ2-5 and V is TRBV19; 8 bases are a match to TRBD1. V was pared by 1 base and J by 4 bases, with 2 bases of the junction left unmatched. CDR1 and CDR2 from the germline V gene are LNHDA and SQIVND (reference sequence). The CDR3 is 14 residues long. The CDR3 protein is CASSIGTGTETQYF. CDR3 sequence (DNA): TGTGCCAGTAGTATAGGGACAGGGACAGAGACCCAGTACTTC.

On this clone itself: Other DNA sequences in this specimen translate into the identical CDR3. The chain joins TRBV5-1 to TRBJ1-5; D gene unclear. The CDR3 covers 13 residues. Trimming took 4 bases from V and 3 from J, leaving 8 bases between them. Germline CDR1 reads SGHRS; CDR2 reads YFSETQ. CDR3 DNA: TGCGCCAGCAGCCTGGCCCCCAATCAGCCCCAGCATTTT. Protein sequence: CASSLAPNQPQHF.

The chain is built from TRBV18 and TRBJ2-5; no reliable D call. Germline assignment: CDR1 KGHSH and CDR2 LQKENI. V gave up 2 bases and J gave up 4 bases, with 11 bases separating them. There are 14 residues in the CDR3. The CDR3 bases are TGTGCCAGCTCACCATTGGCTACCGGAGAGACCCAGTACTTC. As protein: CASSPLATGETQYF. Looking up the rest from reference TRBV18 and TRBJ2-5 gives the full variable domain: NAGVMQNPRHLVRRRGQEARLRCSPMKGHSHVYWYRQLPEEGLKFMVYLQKENIIDESGMPKERFSAEFPKEGPSILRIQQVVRGDSAAYFCASSPLATGETQYFGPGTRLLVL.

This sequence joins TRBV19 and TRBJ2-2, with unresolved D. The CDR3 sequence is 14 residues long. Trimming pared 5 bases from V and 6 bases from J, leaving 13 bases between. Germline CDR1 reads LNHDA; CDR2 reads SQIVND (reference sequence). The CDR3 coding sequence is TGTGCCAGTAGTCAGTTCGCTCTTTCCGGGGAGCTGTTTTTT. Protein: CASSQFALSGELFF.

The chain links TRBV27 to TRBJ1-1; D is uncertain. Germline V lookup: CDR1 MNHEY, CDR2 SMNVEV (reference sequence). With 2 bases removed from V and 2 bases from J, the gap between germline ends came to 6 bases. There are 13 residues in the CDR3. CDR3 residues: CASSLGENTEAFF. CDR3 nucleotides: TGTGCCAGCAGTTTAGGGGAAAACACTGAAGCTTTCTTT.

The V and J genes are TRBV4-2 and TRBJ2-1; TRBD2 matches at 11 bases. CDR1 and CDR2 (germline): LGHNA, YNFKEQ. The CDR3 sequence is 17 residues long. The V gene end was trimmed by 1 base and the J gene end by 1 base; junction bases not matched to a gene: 3. Here the CDR3 DNA reads TGTGCCAGCAGCCAAGTTAGCGGGGGGGTGTCCTACAATGAGCAGTTCTTC. Translated, it gives CASSQVSGGVSYNEQFF.

The chain joins TRBV19 to TRBJ1-5; no clear D gene. V shed 3 bases and J shed 9 bases, with 12 bases lying between them. This CDR3 contains 13 residues. Germline values: CDR1 LNHDA, CDR2 SQIVND (reference sequence). CDR3 sequence (DNA): TGTGCCAGTAGTATTGGACGGTCGGTGCCCCAGCATTTT. Its protein is CASSIGRSVPQHF.

This clone appeared a single time. This rearrangement joins TRBV23-1 to TRBJ1-5, with D perhaps matching TRBD1 (5 bases). TRBV23-1 counts as an open reading frame of uncertain function. Trimming cost V 7 bases and J 6 bases, with 19 bases left between them. CDR3 length: 15 residues. The DNA for the CDR3 is TGCGCCAGCACCCCCCCCGCGACAGACGGTCAGCCCCAGCATTTT. It is translated as CASTPPATDGQPQHF.

This chain joins TRBV7-3 and TRBJ2-1; TRBD2 matches 7 bases. The V segment lost 4 bases and the J segment 5 bases; nucleotides outside the gene matches: 8. This CDR3 contains 15 residues. Germline V gene data show CDR1 as SGHTA and CDR2 as FQGTGA. This CDR3 reads CASSWTGTTDNEQFF. The CDR3 nucleotides read TGTGCCAGCAGCTGGACCGGGACTACCGACAATGAGCAGTTCTTC.

The V and J genes are TRBV11-3 and TRBJ2-5; D is undetermined. Germline lookup yields CDR1 SGHNT and CDR2 YENEEA. The CDR3 sequence is 13 residues long. V lost 3 bases to trimming and J lost 0 bases, with 5 bases between them. CDR3 residues: CASSFVYQETQYF. As DNA, the CDR3 is TGTGCCAGCAGCTTTGTTTACCAAGAGACCCAGTACTTC.